These 19 T cell receptor beta chains originate from one sample sequenced in a study of T cells in Graves' hyperthyroidism and ophthalmopathy. What was amplified from RNA transcripts were TCR beta CDR3 regions. In the first-round RT-PCR of the TCR CDR3, the HTBI primer set was used. TCRdb used MiXCR to reprocess the multiplex PCR reads, holding one entry per CDR3 protein. The sample records about 560,000 distinct CDR3 sequences, 15% to 20% being singletons. Sequenced: blood. The receptors originated from a woman younger than 35 with Graves' hyperthyroidism.

V is TRBV18 and J is TRBJ1-2; 8 positions match TRBD1. Germline V gene data show CDR1 as KGHSH and CDR2 as LQKENI. The CDR3 is made up of 15 amino acids. V shed 3 bases, J shed 3 bases, and the junction held 6 bases outside the gene matches. CDR3 protein: CASSPWQGADYGYTF. DNA for the CDR3: TGTGCCAGCTCACCGTGGCAGGGGGCGGACTATGGCTACACCTTC. The full variable domain, its missing parts supplied by reference TRBV18 and TRBJ1-2, is NAGVMQNPRHLVRRRGQEARLRCSPMKGHSHVYWYRQLPEEGLKFMVYLQKENIIDESGMPKERFSAEFPKEGPSILRIQQVVRGDSAAYFCASSPWQGADYGYTFGSGTRLTVV.

This clonotype appeared a few times. The rearrangement joins TRBV20-1 to TRBJ2-5; possible D gene TRBD2, 6 bases. Germline V gives CDR1 DFQATT, CDR2 SNEGSKA (reference sequence). Trimming left V 1 base short and J 4 bases short, with 13 bases between. The CDR3 has 14 residues. DNA for the CDR3: TGCAGTGCTAGAGCAGGGATGCGGGGAGAGACCCAGTACTTC. Protein sequence: CSARAGMRGETQYF.

This clonotype was observed a handful of times. The rearrangement joins TRBV6-6 to TRBJ2-7; a weak D match, TRBD2 (5 bases). V lost 0 bases, J lost 2 bases, and 5 bases lay in between. Germline values: CDR1 MNHNY, CDR2 SVGAGI (reference sequence). The CDR3 extends over 13 amino acids. CDR3 nucleotide sequence: TGTGCCAGCAGTTACTCTAGCGCCTACGAGCAGTACTTC. Translated, it gives CASSYSSAYEQYF.

The chain recombines TRBV6-1 with TRBJ2-1, with D possibly matching TRBD2 (6 bases). This CDR3 has 16 amino acids. Trimming took 8 bases from V and 6 from J, leaving 23 bases between them. Germline CDR1 and CDR2: MNHNS and SASEGT. The CDR3 sequence is CASYREAQGRFNEQFF. The DNA of the CDR3 is TGTGCCAGCTATCGGGAAGCCCAAGGGAGGTTCAATGAGCAGTTCTTC.

This clonotype has just a few counts. The J gene is TRBJ2-7, the V gene TRBV6-4; the match to TRBD2 covers 8 bases. CDR3 length: 16 amino acids. The V gene end was trimmed by 2 bases and the J gene end by 3 bases; junction bases not matched to a gene: 9. In germline, CDR1 is MRHNA, CDR2 SNTAGT. Here the CDR3 DNA reads TGTGCCAGCAGTGACCTGGCGGGGGGCCCTCACTACGAGCAGTACTTC. It is translated as CASSDLAGGPHYEQYF.

The V gene is TRBV20-1, the J gene TRBJ2-2; D might be TRBD2 (6 bases). Looked up from germline, CDR1 is DFQATT and CDR2 is SNEGSKA (reference sequence). With 5 bases removed from V and 0 bases from J, the gap between germline ends came to 10 bases. This CDR3 spans 14 amino acids. As DNA, the CDR3 is TGCAGTGCTTCACTAGCACCGAACACCGGGGAGCTGTTTTTT. This translates into CSASLAPNTGELFF.

The table lists this clonotype with many counts. In nucleotides, the CDR3 is TGTGCCAGCAGTGAGGACAGGGGAGGTTATCAGCCCCAGCATTTT. Translated: CASSEDRGGYQPQHF. V usage is TRBV2 and J usage is TRBJ1-5; 9 bases are shared with TRBD1. J was trimmed by 5 bases and V by 3 bases; bases with no gene match: 5. CDR1 SNHLY and CDR2 FYNNEI come from the germline V gene. The CDR3 consists of 15 residues.

J is TRBJ1-6 and V is TRBV27; D gene ambiguous. The CDR3 totals 13 residues. Germline loops: CDR1 MNHEY, CDR2 SMNVEV (reference sequence). The V end lost 3 bases, the J end lost 10 bases, and 10 bases lay between the germline ends. The CDR3 reads CASSLGVGSPLHF. DNA of the CDR3: TGTGCCAGCAGTTTGGGTGTTGGATCACCCCTCCACTTT.

The V gene is TRBV19, the J gene TRBJ2-2; possibly TRBD2 for D (5 bases). In germline, CDR1 is LNHDA, CDR2 SQIVND (reference sequence). The V gene lost 3 bases and the J gene lost 8 bases, with 10 bases spanning the gap. The CDR3 totals 13 residues. The CDR3 DNA is TGTGCCAGTAGTATCCGGGGAGCTGGGGAGCTGTTTTTT. Amino acid sequence: CASSIRGAGELFF.

This clonotype was picked up a small number of times. The chain couples TRBV24-1 to TRBJ1-1; TRBD1 matches at 7 bases. Germline values: CDR1 KGHDR, CDR2 SFDVKD. Unmatched junction bases numbered 7, after V lost 8 bases and J lost 5 bases. The CDR3 is 13 amino acids. The CDR3, as DNA: TGTGCCACCAAGGGAGGGGGCTCTACTGAAGCTTTCTTT. This codes for CATKGGGSTEAFF.

The chain combines TRBV20-1 with TRBJ1-5; 7 bases match TRBD1. Germline-derived CDR1 and CDR2 are DFQATT and SNEGSKA (reference sequence). The ends lost 4 bases at V and 0 bases at J; junction bases unmatched: 3. This CDR3 is built from 14 residues. Written as DNA, the CDR3 is TGCAGTGCTATACAGGGGAATAGCAATCAGCCCCAGCATTTT. It encodes CSAIQGNSNQPQHF.

This clonotype turned up a few times. One junction end does not reproduce the germline sequence, and a read error may be involved. The chain employs TRBV18 and TRBJ1-6, with D possibly being TRBD1 (6 bases). The CDR3 spans 17 residues. Looked up from germline, CDR1 is KGHSH and CDR2 is LQKENI. The CDR3 sequence: CANSPDGQLENNSPLHF. CDR3 nucleotide sequence: TGTGCCAACTCACCGGACGGACAGCTAGAAAATAATTCACCCCTCCACTTT.

This clonotype was seen more than once but under ten times. The rearrangement links TRBV5-1 to TRBJ2-1; D is possibly TRBD1 or TRBD2 (5 bases each). The germline gives CDR1 SGHRS, CDR2 YFSETQ. Trimming removed 4 bases from V and 1 base from J, with 27 bases in between. This CDR3 is 20 amino acids long. The CDR3 DNA follows: TGCGCCAGCAGCGATTGGATCGGTGCAGGGACGATCGGGTCCTACAATGAGCAGTTCTTC. Protein: CASSDWIGAGTIGSYNEQFF.

About this clonotype: Its ends do not fully match the called genes, so a read error is possible. The V gene is TRBV3-1, the J gene TRBJ1-1; perhaps TRBD1 as D (5 bases). Looked up from germline, CDR1 is LGHDT and CDR2 is YNNKEL (reference sequence). The CDR3 has 17 residues. Here the CDR3 reads CASSQDYGSKGNAEAFF. DNA of the CDR3: TGTGCCAGCAGCCAAGACTACGGCTCCAAGGGGAACGCTGAAGCTTTCTTT.

There are a few counts of this clonotype. This chain uses TRBV6-1 with TRBJ2-3, with D perhaps TRBD2 (7 bases). The CDR3 is 15 amino acids. Trimming took 5 bases from V and 5 from J, leaving 17 bases between them. Per the germline V gene, CDR1 is MNHNS and CDR2 is SASEGT. The CDR3 protein is CASSSLGGAKDTQYF. The CDR3 coding sequence is TGTGCCAGCAGTTCCTTAGGGGGGGCGAAAGATACGCAGTATTTT.

This clonotype was detected ten times or more. The rearrangement links TRBV20-1 to TRBJ2-3; 8 positions agree with TRBD2. Germline trimming cut 4 bases from V and 5 bases from J; bases unmatched to any gene: 8. The CDR3 contains 14 residues. Germline V gives CDR1 DFQATT, CDR2 SNEGSKA (reference sequence). CDR3 loop: CSATGGTRGDTQYF. The CDR3 nucleotides read TGCAGTGCTACGGGGGGGACTAGAGGAGATACGCAGTATTTT.

This clonotype was counted many times. The chain links TRBV11-2 to TRBJ1-3; D ambiguous. The V end lost 4 bases, the J end lost 2 bases, and 6 bases lay between the germline ends. Germline CDR1 and CDR2: SGHAT and FQNNGV. The CDR3 extends over 13 amino acids. This CDR3 is CASSSRAGNTIYF. The DNA of the CDR3 is TGTGCCAGCAGCTCCCGTGCTGGAAACACCATATATTTT.

The CDR3 loop reads CASSQEGGWTNSPLHF. The CDR3 DNA reads TGCGCCAGCAGCCAAGAGGGGGGATGGACTAATTCACCCCTCCACTTT. The chain uses TRBV4-1 and TRBJ1-6, with a possible D match to TRBD1 (5 bases). The CDR3 sequence is 16 residues long. V lost 0 bases and J 6 bases, leaving 12 bases between the germline ends. CDR1 MGHRA and CDR2 YSYEKL come from the germline V gene.

The gene calls are TRBV12-5 and TRBJ1-5; 7 nucleotides line up with TRBD1. The CDR3 consists of 15 residues. Per germline, CDR1 LGHNT and CDR2 FRNRAP. V lost 3 bases, J lost 7 bases, and 9 bases stayed unmatched. In DNA, the CDR3 is TGTGCTAGTGGTTTTGGCAGGGGGGGAGGACAGCCCCAGCATTTT. Its protein product is CASGFGRGGGQPQHF.